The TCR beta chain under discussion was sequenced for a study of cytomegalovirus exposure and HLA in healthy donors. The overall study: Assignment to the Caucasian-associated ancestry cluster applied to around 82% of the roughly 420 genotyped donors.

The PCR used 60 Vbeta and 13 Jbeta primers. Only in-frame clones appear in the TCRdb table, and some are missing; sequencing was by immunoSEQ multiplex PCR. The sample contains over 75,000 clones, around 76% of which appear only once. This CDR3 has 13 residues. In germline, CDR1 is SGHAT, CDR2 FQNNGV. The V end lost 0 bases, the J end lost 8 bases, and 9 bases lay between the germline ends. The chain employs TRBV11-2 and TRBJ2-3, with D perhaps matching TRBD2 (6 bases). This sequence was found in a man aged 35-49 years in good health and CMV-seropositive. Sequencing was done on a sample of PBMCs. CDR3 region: CASSLDGGTTQYF. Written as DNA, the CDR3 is TGTGCCAGCAGCTTAGATGGAGGGACTACGCAGTATTTT. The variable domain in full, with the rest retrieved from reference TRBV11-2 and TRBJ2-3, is EAGVAQSPRYKIIEKRQSVAFWCNPISGHATLYWYQQILGQGPKLLIQFQNNGVVDDSQLPKDRFSAERLKGVDSTLKIQPAKLEDSAVYLCASSLDGGTTQYFGPGTRLTVL.